This passage covers 13 T cell receptor beta chains from one sample sequenced in a study of CD8+CD57+ T cells in acquired aplastic anemia. All patients picked for sequencing had shown, by flow cytometry, an expansion of CD8+CD57+ cells. Profiling that covered TCR beta VDJ and CDR3 relied on genomic DNA as its template. TCRdb processed the reads anew with MiXCR; each CDR3 protein has one entry. The repertoire holds around 180,000 distinct CDR3 sequences, with 48% as singletons. The specimen was sorted CD4+, CD8+, or CD8+CD57+ T cells (not recorded which) from PBMCs. Receptor source: a human donor with aplastic anemia.

The chain has TRBV7-9 and TRBJ1-6; 7 bases agree with TRBD1. Trimming at V came to 5 bases and at J to 6 bases, leaving 7 bases not matched to a gene. The CDR3 has 15 residues. CDR1 is SEHNR and CDR2 is FQNEAQ in the germline V gene (reference sequence). Here the CDR3 reads CASSSEDRANSPLHF. CDR3 DNA: TGTGCCAGCAGCAGCGAAGACAGGGCTAATTCACCCCTCCACTTT.

The rearrangement joins TRBV24-1 to TRBJ2-5; a weak D match, TRBD1 (6 bases). The CDR3 is 15 residues long. V shed 3 bases and J shed 0 bases, with 10 bases lying between them. The germline V gene encodes CDR1 KGHDR and CDR2 SFDVKD. The CDR3 loop is CATSDTRGDQETQYF. CDR3 in DNA: TGTGCCACCAGTGATACCAGGGGAGACCAAGAGACCCAGTACTTC.

The V and J genes are TRBV6-1 and TRBJ1-1; 9 nucleotides align to TRBD1. V lost 7 bases to trimming and J lost 9 bases; unmatched junction nucleotides: 9. This CDR3 spans 13 amino acids. The germline V gene has CDR1 MNHNS and CDR2 SASEGT. The CDR3 DNA follows: TGTGCCAGCACCCTGACAGGGGGTCGTAAAGCTTTCTTT. Its protein product is CASTLTGGRKAFF.

The chain recombines TRBV30 with TRBJ2-3; tentatively, D is TRBD1 (5 bases). From germline, CDR1 is GTSNPN and CDR2 SVGIG (reference sequence). CDR3 length: 15 residues. Trimming removed 3 bases at V and 1 base at J, with 14 bases between. The CDR3 DNA is TGTGCCTGGAGGGGGCCAGCCCGGCGCACAGATACGCAGTATTTT. This sequence encodes CAWRGPARRTDTQYF.

This clonotype was counted a few times. This chain connects TRBV7-3 to TRBJ2-1, with a possible D match to TRBD1 (6 bases). The V end was cut by 5 bases, the J end by 2 bases, with 13 bases between. This CDR3 comprises 15 residues. CDR1 is SGHTA and CDR2 is FQGTGA in the germline V gene. CDR3 in amino acids: CASSLGDNAYNEQFF. CDR3 coding DNA: TGTGCCAGCAGCCTTGGGGACAACGCCTACAATGAGCAGTTCTTC.

This clonotype was recorded many times. Written as DNA, the CDR3 is TGTGCCAGCAGCTCGAGGAGGGACACCGGGGAGCTGTTTTTT. Its translation: CASSSRRDTGELFF. The V call is TRBV5-4, the J call TRBJ2-2; the D gene is possibly TRBD2 (6 bases). The V end was cut by 3 bases, the J end by 3 bases, with 9 bases between. This CDR3 contains 14 residues. Per the germline V gene, CDR1 is SGHNT and CDR2 is YYREEE (reference sequence).

As DNA, the CDR3 is TGTGCCAGCAGCTTATACAGGGGAGCTACTCAGCCCCAGCATTTT. Translating it yields CASSLYRGATQPQHF. The J gene is TRBJ1-5, the V gene TRBV7-8; 7 bases fit TRBD1. Germline V gene data show CDR1 as SGHVS and CDR2 as FQNEAQ. The CDR3 is 15 amino acids. Trimming took 2 bases from V and 6 from J; bases not matched to a gene: 7.

The rearrangement links TRBV28 to TRBJ2-5; no definite D call. Germline CDR1 is MDHEN and CDR2 is SYDVKM. Trimming left V 4 bases short and J 1 base short, with 10 bases between. CDR3 length: 14 residues. As DNA, the CDR3 is TGTGCCAGCAGTTCCGGCCAGGCCCAAGAGACCCAGTACTTC. Its translation: CASSSGQAQETQYF.

The sample holds a few counts of this clonotype. The gene calls are TRBV20-1 and TRBJ2-2; possibly TRBD2 for D (9 bases). This CDR3 contains 15 residues. V dropped 8 bases and J dropped 4 bases, with 20 bases sitting between them. Per germline, CDR1 DFQATT and CDR2 SNEGSKA (reference sequence). The CDR3 sequence: CSPTGGSGGTGELFF. The CDR3 DNA sequence: TGCAGTCCTACAGGGGGTAGCGGGGGCACCGGGGAGCTGTTTTTT.

The V call is TRBV20-1, the J call TRBJ2-1; TRBD2 is a possible D gene (6 bases). V lost 5 bases and J 4 bases, leaving 18 bases between the germline ends. Germline values: CDR1 DFQATT, CDR2 SNEGSKA (reference sequence). This CDR3 spans 15 amino acids. The CDR3 coding sequence is TGCAGTGCTGGCCGCCCACTAGCAGGGTACAATGAGCAGTTCTTC. This translates into CSAGRPLAGYNEQFF.

The CDR3 is CAWSVRQGQFF. The CDR3 bases are TGTGCCTGGAGTGTACGCCAGGGTCAGTTCTTC. J is TRBJ2-1 and V is TRBV30, with D perhaps TRBD1 (5 bases). CDR1 and CDR2 (germline): GTSNPN, SVGIG (reference sequence). There are 11 residues in the CDR3. V lost 0 bases, J lost 13 bases, and 10 bases lay in between.

There are many counts of this clonotype. The chain carries TRBV24-1 and TRBJ2-1, with D possibly being TRBD2 (5 bases). The ends were cut back, 4 bases at V and 14 bases at J, with 17 bases in the middle. In germline, CDR1 is KGHDR, CDR2 SFDVKD. This CDR3 comprises 13 residues. DNA of the CDR3: TGTGCCACCAGTGACCCCATAACTAGGGAAAAGTTCTTC. Translation: CATSDPITREKFF.

This clonotype was observed a few times. V gene TRBV7-6 combines with J gene TRBJ1-3, with D unclear. Trimming left V 0 bases short and J 5 bases short, with 5 bases between. Germline CDR1 and CDR2: SGHVS and FNYEAQ. This CDR3 is built from 13 residues. CDR3 region: CASSLADRNTIYF. The CDR3, as DNA: TGTGCCAGCAGCTTAGCGGACCGAAACACCATATATTTT.